One sample yielded the 32 T cell receptor beta chains listed below, sequenced in a study of blood T cells in healthy people across ages. For the second PCR, which ran for about 6 to 11 cycles, a sample-barcoded 5' primer and a J-beta primer mix were used. TCRdb recomputed calls from the 5' RACE reads with MiXCR, one row per CDR3 protein. The table shows roughly 500,000 distinct CDR3 sequences, with roughly a quarter occurring only once. The sequenced sample consisted of blood. Every receptor here comes from a woman in her 70s in good health.

This clonotype was observed a few times. V usage is TRBV2 and J usage is TRBJ2-1, with 13 nucleotides matching TRBD2. The trim removed 3 bases at V and 9 bases at J, leaving 8 bases unmatched. Germline-derived CDR1 and CDR2 are SNHLY and FYNNEI. This CDR3 is built from 16 residues. This CDR3 reads CASSDRTSGGRAEQFF. DNA for the CDR3: TGTGCCAGCAGTGACCGGACTAGCGGGGGAAGGGCTGAGCAGTTCTTC.

The sample holds a few counts of this clonotype. The gene calls are TRBV4-3 and TRBJ1-3; D uncertain. Trimming cost V 1 base and J 3 bases, with 16 bases left between them. Germline assignment: CDR1 LGHNA and CDR2 YSLEER. This CDR3 region has 17 residues. The CDR3, as DNA: TGCGCCAGCAGCCAAGCCTTCCCTTCGAGCTATGGAAACACCATATATTTT. Protein sequence: CASSQAFPSSYGNTIYF.

Concerning this clonotype: At one of its ends the junction is not consistent with the germline gene, which may arise from a read error. J is TRBJ1-2 and V is TRBV5-1; D is possibly TRBD1 (6 bases). The CDR3 runs to 19 residues. CDR1 SGHRS and CDR2 YFSETQ come from the germline V gene. CDR3 nucleotide sequence: TGCGCCGGCAGTCCCGTGCAGCGGGGGCCTCGCTCGGGGAACTATGGCTACACCTTC. Translating gives CAGSPVQRGPRSGNYGYTF.

The chain has TRBV7-2 and TRBJ1-2, with 7 positions matching TRBD1. The CDR3 totals 15 residues. CDR1 and CDR2 from the germline V gene are SGHTA and FQGNSA. The trim removed 1 base at V and 3 bases at J, leaving 5 bases unmatched. CDR3 sequence reads: CASSLGWTGYYGYTF. Written as DNA, the CDR3 is TGTGCCAGCAGCTTAGGATGGACAGGTTACTATGGCTACACCTTC.

This chain uses TRBV3-1 with TRBJ1-5; TRBD1 aligns across 7 bases. V dropped 4 bases and J dropped 3; count of bases not matched to a gene: 6. CDR1 and CDR2 from the germline V gene are LGHDT and YNNKEL (reference sequence). The CDR3 has 15 amino acids. CDR3: CASSRPGQSNQPQHF. CDR3 DNA sequence: TGTGCCAGCAGCCGTCCGGGACAGTCCAATCAGCCCCAGCATTTT.

A single count supports this clonotype. Written as DNA, the CDR3 is TGCAGTGCTAGAGGTCTTTACACAGATACGCAGTATTTT. This gives the protein CSARGLYTDTQYF. V is TRBV20-1 and J is TRBJ2-3, with D unresolved. This CDR3 region has 13 residues. Per the germline V gene, CDR1 is DFQATT and CDR2 is SNEGSKA (reference sequence). V was shortened by 1 base and J by 2 bases, with 7 bases between the two germline ends.

This clonotype was recorded at least ten times. The chain couples TRBV20-1 to TRBJ1-4; weak D call: TRBD1 (5 bases). Per the germline V gene, CDR1 is DFQATT and CDR2 is SNEGSKA (reference sequence). V gave up 3 bases and J gave up 7 bases, with 9 bases separating them. The CDR3 totals 12 residues. The CDR3 loop reads CSASSGSEKLFF. The DNA of the CDR3 is TGCAGTGCTAGTTCAGGGAGTGAAAAACTGTTTTTT.

Turning to this clonotype: The junction does not match germline at one end; this may be a read error. The CDR3 nucleotides read TGCAGCGTTGAGACATCTAACCTTTACACAGATGCGCAGTATTTT. Translated, it gives CSVETSNLYTDAQYF. This rearrangement joins TRBV29-1 to TRBJ2-3; D is undetermined. Looked up from germline, CDR1 is SQVTM and CDR2 is ANQGSEA. The length of the CDR3 is 15 residues.

The V and J genes are TRBV7-2 and TRBJ2-5; 9 nucleotides line up with TRBD2. With V trimmed by 5 bases and J by 5 bases, 9 bases remained unmatched. The CDR3 length is 15 residues. Germline V gives CDR1 SGHTA, CDR2 FQGNSA. The CDR3: CASSVSGGLGETQYF. The CDR3 region has the DNA TGTGCCAGCAGCGTTAGCGGGGGCCTGGGGGAGACCCAGTACTTC.

V is TRBV20-1 and J is TRBJ2-4, with TRBD2 matching over 7 bases. The V and J ends lost 0 bases and 13 bases, in that order; junction bases with no gene match: 6. Germline CDR1 DFQATT, CDR2 SNEGSKA (reference sequence). The CDR3 extends over 12 amino acids. The CDR3 here is CSAREGLAEQYF. CDR3 sequence (DNA): TGCAGTGCTAGAGAGGGGCTAGCGGAGCAGTACTTC.

This clonotype has a handful of counts. The chain has TRBV7-2 and TRBJ1-2; D perhaps matches TRBD1 (6 bases). Between the trimmed V and J ends, which lost 5 bases and 5 bases, there was a span of 21 bases. This CDR3 spans 16 amino acids. In germline, CDR1 is SGHTA, CDR2 FQGNSA. In DNA, the CDR3 is TGTGCCAGCAGCGTAAGGGACACCAGGGCCCAATATGGCTACACCTTC. As protein: CASSVRDTRAQYGYTF.

This rearrangement joins TRBV7-2 to TRBJ1-6; 7 bases line up with TRBD1. V was clipped by 7 bases and J by 8 bases; unmatched bases: 5. Germline values: CDR1 SGHTA, CDR2 FQGNSA. The CDR3 is 13 residues long. The CDR3 sequence is CASKTGEDSPLHF. DNA of the CDR3: TGTGCCAGCAAAACAGGGGAAGATTCACCCCTCCACTTT.

The sample holds a few counts of this clonotype. The chain carries TRBV7-2 and TRBJ2-1; a possible D gene is TRBD1 (5 bases). Germline CDR1 reads SGHTA; CDR2 reads FQGNSA. The CDR3 contains 15 residues. Trimming removed 8 bases at V and 3 bases at J, with 17 bases between. The CDR3 loop is CASSLIGDSYNEQFF. CDR3 sequence (DNA): TGTGCCAGCTCCCTCATAGGTGACAGCTACAATGAGCAGTTCTTC.

The J gene is TRBJ2-1, the V gene TRBV7-2; weak D call: TRBD1 (5 bases). Germline V gene lookup returns CDR1 SGHTA and CDR2 FQGNSA. V lost 1 base to trimming and J lost 7 bases, with 11 bases between them. The CDR3 consists of 14 residues. CDR3 DNA: TGTGCCAGCAGCTTAGAAATGGGGCCGAATGAGCAGTTCTTC. Residues: CASSLEMGPNEQFF.

V and J are TRBV29-1 and TRBJ1-1; TRBD1 aligns across 7 bases. Germline-derived CDR1 and CDR2 are SQVTM and ANQGSEA. This CDR3 has 15 amino acids. J lost 8 bases, V lost 7 bases, and 19 bases had no gene match. CDR3 DNA sequence: TGCAGCGCGCAAGGTCCTAGGGGGCTTAGCGGGGAAGCTTTCTTT. Encoded protein: CSAQGPRGLSGEAFF. The full variable domain, rest sourced from reference TRBV29-1 and TRBJ1-1, is SAVISQKPSRDICQRGTSLTIQCQVDSQVTMMFWYRQQPGQSLTLIATANQGSEATYESGFVIDKFPISRPNLTFSTLTVSNMSPEDSSIYLCSAQGPRGLSGEAFFGQGTRLTVV.

This clonotype was seen a few times. V is TRBV18 and J is TRBJ2-1, with 7 bases aligning to TRBD2. Germline loops: CDR1 KGHSH, CDR2 LQKENI. The CDR3 is 17 residues long. V trimming: 0 bases; J trimming: 5 bases; junction bases outside the gene matches: 10. The CDR3 sequence: CASSPPVSGGTHNEQFF. CDR3 DNA: TGTGCCAGCTCACCACCTGTCTCGGGGGGAACCCACAATGAGCAGTTCTTC.

This clonotype was seen only a few times. One end of the junction is discordant with germline, which a read error may explain. V is TRBV29-1 and J is TRBJ1-3, with D maybe TRBD1 (5 bases). Germline loops: CDR1 SQVTM, CDR2 ANQGSEA. This CDR3 comprises 14 residues. In nucleotides, the CDR3 is TGCAACGTTGTGGGCAGGGCAGCTGGAAACACCATATATTTT. The encoded protein is CNVVGRAAGNTIYF. The full variable domain, completed using reference TRBV29-1 and TRBJ1-3, is SAVISQKPSRDICQRGTSLTIQCQVDSQVTMMFWYRQQPGQSLTLIATANQGSEATYESGFVIDKFPISRPNLTFSTLTVSNMSPEDSSIYLCNVVGRAAGNTIYFGEGSWLTVV.

The V call is TRBV20-1, the J call TRBJ2-7, with D tentatively TRBD1 (7 bases). Trimming shortened V by 3 bases and J by 0 bases, and 12 bases separated the two germline ends. From germline, CDR1 is DFQATT and CDR2 SNEGSKA (reference sequence). The CDR3 is 14 amino acids. The CDR3 coding sequence is TGCAGTGCTAGCTCAGGGGGGTTCTCCTACGAGCAGTACTTC. Encoded protein: CSASSGGFSYEQYF.

Comment on this clonotype: Germline and junction disagree at one end, which may indicate a read error. The rearrangement joins TRBV7-2 to TRBJ2-7; D gene ambiguous. The CDR3 is 14 residues long. Germline CDR1 is SGHTA and CDR2 is FQGNSA. The CDR3 bases are TGTGCCAGCAGCTTAGACCCCGCCATCTACGAGCAGTGCTTC. Amino acid sequence: CASSLDPAIYEQCF.

This clonotype came up a few times. The genes are TRBV2 and TRBJ1-2; the D is unclear. Germline V gene lookup returns CDR1 SNHLY and CDR2 FYNNEI. The CDR3 has 13 residues. Trimming took 8 bases from V and 1 from J, leaving 11 bases between them. The CDR3 loop reads CASGNSDNYGYTF. CDR3 DNA sequence: TGTGCCAGCGGAAACAGCGATAACTATGGCTACACCTTC.

This clonotype was seen only a few times. J is TRBJ2-5 and V is TRBV20-1; D is unclear. This CDR3 has 12 amino acids. Germline lookup yields CDR1 DFQATT and CDR2 SNEGSKA (reference sequence). V was clipped by 0 bases and J by 5 bases, with 7 bases between them. The CDR3 here is CSARDSVETQYF. As DNA, the CDR3 is TGCAGTGCTAGAGATTCCGTGGAGACCCAGTACTTC.

The CDR3 DNA reads TGCAGCGCCCCAAGGGCAGGGAGGATGAACACTGAAGCTTTCTTT. Residues: CSAPRAGRMNTEAFF. This chain connects TRBV29-1 to TRBJ1-1, with D maybe TRBD1 (5 bases). Trimming took 7 bases from V and 0 from J, leaving 18 bases between them. This CDR3 is built from 15 residues. Germline lookup yields CDR1 SQVTM and CDR2 ANQGSEA.

This clonotype was seen many times. The chain has TRBV20-1 and TRBJ1-5, with D perhaps TRBD1 (5 bases). The germline V gene encodes CDR1 DFQATT and CDR2 SNEGSKA (reference sequence). V lost 0 bases, J lost 5 bases, and 14 bases lay in between. The CDR3 runs 15 residues. This chain's CDR3 is CSAREDKGRDQPQHF. In DNA form, the CDR3 reads TGCAGTGCTAGAGAGGACAAAGGGCGCGATCAGCCCCAGCATTTT.

This clonotype was recorded a few times. The chain has TRBV7-2 and TRBJ1-5; a weak D match, TRBD1 (5 bases). This CDR3 spans 16 amino acids. Germline V lookup: CDR1 SGHTA, CDR2 FQGNSA. The ends were cut back, 0 bases at V and 1 base at J, with 10 bases in the middle. The CDR3: CASSLAGGGSNQPQHF. Written as DNA, the CDR3 is TGTGCCAGCAGCTTAGCGGGGGGAGGGAGCAATCAGCCCCAGCATTTT.

The chain has TRBV5-6 and TRBJ1-2, with D maybe TRBD1 (5 bases). Germline CDR1 and CDR2: SGHDT and YYEEEE. This CDR3 has 14 residues. Trimming pared 6 bases from V and 2 bases from J, leaving 14 bases between. CDR3 DNA sequence: TGTGCCAGCACCACGTCCGGGGGAAACTATGGCTACACCTTC. Protein: CASTTSGGNYGYTF.

The chain employs TRBV6-6 and TRBJ2-1; D call uncertain. CDR3 length: 14 residues. CDR1 is MNHNY and CDR2 is SVGAGI in the germline V gene (reference sequence). Trimming shortened V by 2 bases and J by 0 bases, and 5 bases separated the two germline ends. The CDR3 bases are TGTGCCAGCAGTTACGATCGCTCCTACAATGAGCAGTTCTTC. As protein: CASSYDRSYNEQFF.

This clonotype was seen only a few times. The rearrangement links TRBV19 to TRBJ1-2; D is uncertain. Trimming shortened V by 6 bases and J by 1 base, and 9 bases separated the two germline ends. Germline loops: CDR1 LNHDA, CDR2 SQIVND (reference sequence). The CDR3 covers 13 residues. The CDR3 here is CASRSGSNYGYTF. For the CDR3, the DNA is TGTGCCAGTAGAAGCGGCAGTAACTATGGCTACACCTTC.

CDR3 amino acids: CASSPKWGGGTDTQYF. In DNA, the CDR3 is TGTGCCAGCAGCCCGAAGTGGGGGGGGGGCACAGATACGCAGTATTTT. The chain joins TRBV7-8 to TRBJ2-3; 7 nucleotides align to TRBD2. Trimming removed 5 bases from V and 1 base from J; junction bases left unmatched: 9. Per germline, CDR1 SGHVS and CDR2 FQNEAQ. This CDR3 is 16 amino acids long.

The J gene is TRBJ2-5, the V gene TRBV20-1; a possible D gene is TRBD1 (6 bases). V was pared by 6 bases and J by 2 bases, with 13 bases between. Germline V gene lookup returns CDR1 DFQATT and CDR2 SNEGSKA (reference sequence). This CDR3 has 13 residues. The CDR3 DNA is TGCAGTGCCAGGAAGGGGGTTCAAGAGACCCAGTACTTC. It specifies CSARKGVQETQYF.

The chain has TRBV5-1 and TRBJ2-6; possible D gene TRBD1, 6 bases. V was pared by 4 bases and J by 2 bases, with 16 bases between. CDR1 is SGHRS and CDR2 is YFSETQ in the germline V gene. The CDR3 covers 17 residues. The CDR3 loop is CASSSYRALTGANVLTF. The CDR3 DNA reads TGCGCCAGCAGCAGTTACAGGGCTTTAACTGGGGCCAACGTCCTGACTTTC.

The chain couples TRBV12-3 or TRBV12-4 to TRBJ1-1, with 8 bases lining up with TRBD1. CDR3 length: 15 residues. The J segment lost 5 bases and the V segment lost 4 bases, leaving 9 bases of the junction unmatched. CDR3: CASSSRTGSETEAFF. The CDR3 DNA reads TGTGCCAGCAGTTCCCGGACAGGGTCGGAAACTGAAGCTTTCTTT.

The J gene is TRBJ2-5, the V gene TRBV29-1, with a tentative D call TRBD2 (7 bases). The last part of the DNA fits TRBJ2-1 better; the J call may be wrong. CDR1 is SQVTM, CDR2 ANQGSEA, per germline. CDR3 size: 12 residues. CDR3 loop: CTARGGYNEQFF. The CDR3 DNA sequence: TGCACCGCGAGGGGGGGATACAATGAGCAGTTCTTC.